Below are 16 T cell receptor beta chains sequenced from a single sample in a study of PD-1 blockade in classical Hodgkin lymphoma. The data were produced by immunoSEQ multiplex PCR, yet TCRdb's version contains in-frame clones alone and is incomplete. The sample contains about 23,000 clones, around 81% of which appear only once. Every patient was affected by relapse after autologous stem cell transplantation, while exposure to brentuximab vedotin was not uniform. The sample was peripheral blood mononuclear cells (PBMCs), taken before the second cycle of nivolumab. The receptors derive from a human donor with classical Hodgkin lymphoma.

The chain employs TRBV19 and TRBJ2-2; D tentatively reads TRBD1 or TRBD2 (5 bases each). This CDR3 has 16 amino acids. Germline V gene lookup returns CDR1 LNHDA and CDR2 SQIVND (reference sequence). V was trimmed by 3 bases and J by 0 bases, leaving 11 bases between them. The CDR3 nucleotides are TGTGCCAGTAGTATTCGAGGGGTTTCGAACACCGGGGAGCTGTTTTTT. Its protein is CASSIRGVSNTGELFF.

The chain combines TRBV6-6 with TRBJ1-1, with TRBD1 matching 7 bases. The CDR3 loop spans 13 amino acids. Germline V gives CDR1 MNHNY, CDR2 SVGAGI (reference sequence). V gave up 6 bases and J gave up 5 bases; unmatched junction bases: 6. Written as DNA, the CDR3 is TGTGCCAGCAGGGCAGGGGGGGAGACTGAAGCTTTCTTT. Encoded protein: CASRAGGETEAFF.

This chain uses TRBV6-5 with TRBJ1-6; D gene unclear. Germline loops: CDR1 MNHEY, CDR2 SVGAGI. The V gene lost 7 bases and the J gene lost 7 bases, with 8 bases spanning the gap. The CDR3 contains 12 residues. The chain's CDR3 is CASNRANSPLHF. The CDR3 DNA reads TGTGCCAGCAACAGAGCCAATTCACCCCTCCACTTT.

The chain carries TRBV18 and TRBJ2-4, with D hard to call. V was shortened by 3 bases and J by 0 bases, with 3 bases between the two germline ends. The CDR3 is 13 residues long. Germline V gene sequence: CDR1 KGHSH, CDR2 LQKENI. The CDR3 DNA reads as TGTGCCAGCTCACCCCTAGCCAAAAACATTCAGTACTTC. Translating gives CASSPLAKNIQYF.

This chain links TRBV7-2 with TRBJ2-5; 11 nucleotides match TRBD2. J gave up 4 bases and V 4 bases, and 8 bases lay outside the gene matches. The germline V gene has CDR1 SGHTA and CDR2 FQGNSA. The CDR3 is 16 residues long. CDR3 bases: TGTGCCAGCAGCTCAACGCTAGCGGGAGGAAGAGAGACCCAGTACTTC. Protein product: CASSSTLAGGRETQYF.

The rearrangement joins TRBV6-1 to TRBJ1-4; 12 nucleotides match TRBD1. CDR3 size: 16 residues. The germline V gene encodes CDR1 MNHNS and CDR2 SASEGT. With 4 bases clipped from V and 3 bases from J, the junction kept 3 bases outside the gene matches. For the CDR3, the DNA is TGTGCCAGCAGTGCCGGGACAGGGGGCCCTAATGAAAAACTGTTTTTT. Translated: CASSAGTGGPNEKLFF.

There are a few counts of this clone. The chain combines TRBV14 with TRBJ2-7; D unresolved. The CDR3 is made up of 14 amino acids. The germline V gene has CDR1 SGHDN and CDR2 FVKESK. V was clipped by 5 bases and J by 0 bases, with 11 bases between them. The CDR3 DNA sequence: TGTGCCAGCAGCTTGCGGACCTTCTCCTACGAGCAGTACTTC. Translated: CASSLRTFSYEQYF.

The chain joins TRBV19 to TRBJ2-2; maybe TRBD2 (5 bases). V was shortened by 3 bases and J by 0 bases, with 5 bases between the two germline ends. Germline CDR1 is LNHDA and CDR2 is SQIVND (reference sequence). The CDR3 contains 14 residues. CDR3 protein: CASSIGANTGELFF. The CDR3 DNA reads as TGTGCCAGTAGTATCGGGGCGAACACCGGGGAGCTGTTTTTT.

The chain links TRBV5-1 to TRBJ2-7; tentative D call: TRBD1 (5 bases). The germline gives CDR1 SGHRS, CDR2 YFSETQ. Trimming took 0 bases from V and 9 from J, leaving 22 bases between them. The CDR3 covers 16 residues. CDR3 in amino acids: CASSLGLLQVGRGQYF. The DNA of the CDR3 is TGCGCCAGCAGCTTGGGCCTCTTACAGGTGGGCCGAGGGCAGTACTTC.

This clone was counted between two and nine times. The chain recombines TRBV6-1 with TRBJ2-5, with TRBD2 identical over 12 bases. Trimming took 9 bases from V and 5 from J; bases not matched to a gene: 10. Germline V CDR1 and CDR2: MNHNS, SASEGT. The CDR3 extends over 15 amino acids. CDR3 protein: CASDLAGGPLETQYF. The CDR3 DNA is TGTGCCAGTGACCTAGCGGGAGGGCCGCTGGAGACCCAGTACTTC.

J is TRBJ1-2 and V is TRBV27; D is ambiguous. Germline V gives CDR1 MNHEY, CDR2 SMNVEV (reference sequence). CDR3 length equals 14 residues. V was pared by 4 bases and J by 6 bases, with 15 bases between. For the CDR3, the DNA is TGTGCCAGCAGTTGGTCCACCAATAATCATGGCTACACCTTC. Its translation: CASSWSTNNHGYTF.

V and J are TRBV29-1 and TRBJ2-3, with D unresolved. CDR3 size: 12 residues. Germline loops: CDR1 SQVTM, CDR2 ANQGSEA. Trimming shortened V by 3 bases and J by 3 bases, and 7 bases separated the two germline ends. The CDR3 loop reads CSVDWGTDTQYF. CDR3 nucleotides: TGCAGCGTTGATTGGGGAACAGATACGCAGTATTTT.

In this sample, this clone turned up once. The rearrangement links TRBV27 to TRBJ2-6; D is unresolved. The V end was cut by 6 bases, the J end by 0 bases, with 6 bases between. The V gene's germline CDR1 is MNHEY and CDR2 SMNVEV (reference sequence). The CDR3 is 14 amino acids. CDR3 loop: CASRTVSGANVLTF. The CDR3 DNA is TGTGCCAGCAGGACGGTCTCTGGGGCCAACGTCCTGACTTTC.

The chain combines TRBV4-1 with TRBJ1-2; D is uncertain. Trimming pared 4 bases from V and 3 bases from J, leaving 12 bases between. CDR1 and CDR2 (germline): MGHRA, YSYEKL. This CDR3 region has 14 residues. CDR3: CASSRWGNDYGYTF. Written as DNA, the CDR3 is TGCGCCAGCAGCCGGTGGGGAAATGACTATGGCTACACCTTC.

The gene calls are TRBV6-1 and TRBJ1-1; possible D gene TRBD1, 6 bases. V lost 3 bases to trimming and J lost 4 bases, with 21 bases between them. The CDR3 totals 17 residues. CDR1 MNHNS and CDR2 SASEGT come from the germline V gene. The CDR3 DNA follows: TGTGCCAGCAGTGAGTCATTTGGTCAGGGGCATAGCACTGAAGCTTTCTTT. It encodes CASSESFGQGHSTEAFF.

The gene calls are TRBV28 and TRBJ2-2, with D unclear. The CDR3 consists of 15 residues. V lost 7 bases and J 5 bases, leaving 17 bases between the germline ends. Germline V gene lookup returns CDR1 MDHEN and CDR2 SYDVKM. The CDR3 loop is CASTPPGLLTGELFF. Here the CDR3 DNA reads TGTGCCAGCACCCCCCCTGGGCTGCTGACCGGGGAGCTGTTTTTT.